This T cell receptor beta chain came from a study of blood T cell repertoires in COVID-19. In the study overall: COVID-19 samples collected from the United States, Italy and Spain covered acute and convalescent phases. PBMCs, B-cell-depleted T cells, or T cells were the source of the cDNA or gDNA that made up the material.

CDR1 is KGHDR and CDR2 is SFDVKD in the germline V gene. CDR3 length: 10 residues. The V and J ends lost 9 bases and 8 bases respectively, with 9 bases between them. As handled by the study authors: Amplification of reference gene primers was used by the study to estimate nucleated cell counts. The protocol was immunoSEQ multiplex PCR, while the TCRdb copy is restricted to in-frame clones and leaves out a portion. Clone size and the V and J calls come from that table; the DNA yielded D and trimming. This sample has around 260,000 clones; around 87% occur once, and the top ten carry 3.5% to 4%. The source of this sequence is a man aged 18 to 30 with active or convalescent COVID-19. The V call is TRBV24-1, the J call TRBJ1-2; D gene ambiguous. The sequenced sample was peripheral blood. For the CDR3, the DNA is TGTGCCACCTGGGAGGGCGGCTACACCTTC. It is translated as CATWEGGYTF.